This T cell receptor beta chain emerged from a study of cytomegalovirus exposure and HLA in healthy donors. Study results and limitations: Clonal expansion, a later analysis showed, was greater in HLA-associated TCR beta chains than in equally common others.

About this clone: Its antigen is undetermined.

Germline V gene lookup returns CDR1 SEHNR and CDR2 FQNEAQ (reference sequence). V was trimmed by 2 bases and J by 4 bases, leaving 8 bases between them. The CDR3 has 13 amino acids. In the PCR, 60 Vbeta and 13 Jbeta primers were used. Generated by immunoSEQ multiplex PCR, the TCRdb table keeps only in-frame clones and is missing some. The top ten hold roughly 1.6% of the sample, which has 150,000 to 200,000 clones, approximately 71% seen once. Sequencing was carried out using PBMCs. The sequence was obtained from a girl aged 10-17 years in good health and CMV-seronegative. The chain combines TRBV7-9 with TRBJ1-1; D gene unclear. The CDR3 region is CASSLLSGTEAFF. Here the CDR3 DNA reads TGTGCCAGCAGCTTACTGTCGGGCACTGAAGCTTTCTTT.